The sequence of this TCR beta chain was determined in a study of T cells expressing NK-cell markers (dated by TCRdb to between 2020 and 2021). About the study as a whole: Three sorted T-cell subsets (CD3+CD56+NKG2C+, CD3+CD56+NKG2C- and CD3+CD56-NKG2C+) from eight donors had their TCR beta-chain repertoires profiled. Among the eight sequenced donors, only one was HCMV-seronegative, while the other seven were HCMV-seropositive. The libraries were sequenced on Illumina HiSeq 2000/2500, MiSeq or NextSeq, producing 2 x 150 bp reads. The study sequenced eight donors, all healthy volunteers chosen at random: three men and five women. Broad study findings and their caveats: It remained unclear whether the expanded NKG2C-expressing T cell clones were specific for HCMV antigens. Those dominant clonotypes were again the most abundant among CD3+CD56-NKG2C+ cells in a handful of donors, at about 28.3-65%. In five to seven donors, the dominant CD3+CD56+NKG2C+ clonotypes were found to rank among the top 10 CD8+ clonotypes and to make up roughly 1.0-7.5% of CD8+ T cells.

Reads for this sample came from an Illumina HiSeq 2000. TCR beta cDNA libraries were prepared using 5'RACE template switching, which introduced a universal primer site and unique molecular identifiers. Priming for cDNA synthesis came from the TCR beta constant segment, and two successive PCR amplification steps followed. The authors processed their data as follows. MIGEC was used to demultiplex reads and group the reads by UMI, and MiTCR was used to assemble and quantify clonotypes. To exclude erroneous sequences, any TCR cDNA sequence not supported by at least two reads was discarded. The tcR package was used for downstream repertoire analysis, and clonotypes were matched between fractions using CDR3 nucleotide sequence together with V segment. VDJmatch was used to annotate antigen specificity against VDJdb, with one amino acid substitution allowed in CDR3. After the reads were reprocessed by TCRdb, one entry was made per CDR3 protein sequence, with no DNA. These V and J calls are TCRdb output, not the study's own analysis. The data table for this sample lists 200,000 to 300,000 distinct CDR3 sequences. Around 0.4% of the sample is in the top ten clones.

In the case of this clonotype: The antigen it recognizes is unknown.

Reading the germline V gene gives CDR1 MNHEY and CDR2 SVGEGT. Spanning cysteine to phenylalanine, the CDR3 consists of 20 amino acids. No DNA is listed. HCMV serostatus was determined by detecting HCMV-specific IgG in serum with a commercial ELISA kit. Ficoll density gradient centrifugation was used to isolate peripheral blood mononuclear cells from blood. The sample taken for sequencing was blood T cells: a sorted CD56 or NKG2C T cell subset, CD4+ or CD8+ T cells, or bulk PBMC T cells (not recorded which). The chain is made from TRBV6-2 or TRBV6-3 and TRBJ2-6; there is no DNA to check the TCRdb D call of TRBD1. This receptor was identified in a man younger than 35 in good health. Donor details come from another sample of the same person, matched by shared clones. CDR3 loop: CASSYQMGQGVYPGANVLTF.